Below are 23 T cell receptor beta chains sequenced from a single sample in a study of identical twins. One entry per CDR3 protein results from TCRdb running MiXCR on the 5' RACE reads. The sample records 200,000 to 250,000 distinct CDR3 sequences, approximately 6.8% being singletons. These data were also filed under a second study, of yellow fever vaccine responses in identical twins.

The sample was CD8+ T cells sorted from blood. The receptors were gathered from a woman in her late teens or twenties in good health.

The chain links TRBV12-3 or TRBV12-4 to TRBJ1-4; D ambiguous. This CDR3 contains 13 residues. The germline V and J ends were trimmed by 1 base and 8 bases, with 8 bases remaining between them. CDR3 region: CASSLVFGEKLFF. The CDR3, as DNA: TGTGCCAGCAGTTTAGTTTTTGGGGAAAAACTGTTTTTT.

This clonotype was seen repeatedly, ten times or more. CDR3 in amino acids: CSARDRDRGLLNYGYTF. The CDR3 region has the DNA TGCAGTGCTAGAGACCGGGACAGGGGGCTCCTCAACTATGGCTACACCTTC. V gene TRBV20-1 combines with J gene TRBJ1-2, with TRBD1 identical over 12 bases. Germline CDR1 reads DFQATT; CDR2 reads SNEGSKA (reference sequence). The CDR3 runs to 17 residues. V lost 0 bases and J lost 2; bases outside the gene matches: 7.

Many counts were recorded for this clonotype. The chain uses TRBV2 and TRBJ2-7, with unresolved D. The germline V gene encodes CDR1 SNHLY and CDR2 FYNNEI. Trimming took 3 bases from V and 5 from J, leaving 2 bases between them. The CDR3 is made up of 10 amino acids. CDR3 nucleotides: TGTGCCAGCAGTGACCACGAGCAGTACTTC. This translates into CASSDHEQYF. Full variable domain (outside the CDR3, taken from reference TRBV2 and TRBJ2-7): EPEVTQTPSHQVTQMGQEVILRCVPISNHLYFYWYRQILGQKVEFLVSFYNNEISEKSEIFDDQFSVERPDGSNFTLKIRSTKLEDSAMYFCASSDHEQYFGPGTRLTVT.

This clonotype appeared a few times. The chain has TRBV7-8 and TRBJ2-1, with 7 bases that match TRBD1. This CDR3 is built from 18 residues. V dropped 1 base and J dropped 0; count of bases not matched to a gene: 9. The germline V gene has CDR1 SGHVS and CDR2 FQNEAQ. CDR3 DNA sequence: TGTGCCAGCAGCTTAGACCGGGACAGATCGTTCTCCTACAATGAGCAGTTCTTC. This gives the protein CASSLDRDRSFSYNEQFF.

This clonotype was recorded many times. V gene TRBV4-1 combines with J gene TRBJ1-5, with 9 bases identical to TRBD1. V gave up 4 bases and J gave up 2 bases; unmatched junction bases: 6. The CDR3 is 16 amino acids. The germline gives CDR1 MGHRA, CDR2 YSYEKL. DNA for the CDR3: TGCGCCAGCAGCCTAGGGACAGGGCCCGGCAATCAGCCCCAGCATTTT. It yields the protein CASSLGTGPGNQPQHF.

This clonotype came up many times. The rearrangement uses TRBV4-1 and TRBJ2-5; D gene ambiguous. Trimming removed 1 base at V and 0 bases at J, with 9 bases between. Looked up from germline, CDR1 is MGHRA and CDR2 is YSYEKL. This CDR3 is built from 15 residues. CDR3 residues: CASSQVTVHQETQYF. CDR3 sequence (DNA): TGCGCCAGCAGCCAAGTAACAGTCCACCAAGAGACCCAGTACTTC.

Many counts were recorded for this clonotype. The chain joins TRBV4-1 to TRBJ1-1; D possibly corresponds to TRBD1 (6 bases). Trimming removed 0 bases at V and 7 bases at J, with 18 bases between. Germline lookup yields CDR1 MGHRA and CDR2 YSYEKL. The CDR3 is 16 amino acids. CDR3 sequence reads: CASSQEWSRQVDEAFF. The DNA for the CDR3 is TGCGCCAGCAGCCAAGAATGGTCAAGACAGGTTGATGAAGCTTTCTTT.

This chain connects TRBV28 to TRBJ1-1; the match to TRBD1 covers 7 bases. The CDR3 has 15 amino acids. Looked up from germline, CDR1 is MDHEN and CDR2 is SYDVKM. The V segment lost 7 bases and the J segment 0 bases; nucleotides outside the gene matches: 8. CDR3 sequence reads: CASIKQGQLNTEAFF. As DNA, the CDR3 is TGTGCCAGCATCAAACAGGGACAGTTGAACACTGAAGCTTTCTTT.

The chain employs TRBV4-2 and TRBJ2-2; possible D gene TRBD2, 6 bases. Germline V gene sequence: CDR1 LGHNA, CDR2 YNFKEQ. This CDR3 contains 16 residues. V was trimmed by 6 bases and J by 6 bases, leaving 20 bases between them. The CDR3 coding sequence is TGTGCCAGCAGACTAGCCGGGCGTCCCGTCCCCGGGGAGCTGTTTTTT. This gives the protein CASRLAGRPVPGELFF.

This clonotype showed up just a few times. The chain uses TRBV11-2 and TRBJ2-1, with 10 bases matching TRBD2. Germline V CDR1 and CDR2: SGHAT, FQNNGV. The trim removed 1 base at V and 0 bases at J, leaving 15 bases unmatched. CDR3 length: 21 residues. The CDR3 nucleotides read TGTGCCAGCAGCTTAGTTTCCCCTAGCGGGAGACCAGCGAGCTCCTACAATGAGCAGTTCTTC. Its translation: CASSLVSPSGRPASSYNEQFF.

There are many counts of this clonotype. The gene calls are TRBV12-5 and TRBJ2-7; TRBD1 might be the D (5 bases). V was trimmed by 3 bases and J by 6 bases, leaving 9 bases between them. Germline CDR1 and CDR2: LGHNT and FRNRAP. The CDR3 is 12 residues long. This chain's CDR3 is CASGLGEPEQYV. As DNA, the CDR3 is TGTGCTAGTGGTTTAGGGGAACCCGAGCAGTACGTC.

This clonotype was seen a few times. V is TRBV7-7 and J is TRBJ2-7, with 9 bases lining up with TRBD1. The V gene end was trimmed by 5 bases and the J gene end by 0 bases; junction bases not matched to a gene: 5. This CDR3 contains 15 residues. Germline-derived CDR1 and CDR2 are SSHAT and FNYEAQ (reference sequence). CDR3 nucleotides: TGTGCCAGCAGCCCGAACAGGGGGCCCTCCTACGAGCAGTACTTC. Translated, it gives CASSPNRGPSYEQYF.

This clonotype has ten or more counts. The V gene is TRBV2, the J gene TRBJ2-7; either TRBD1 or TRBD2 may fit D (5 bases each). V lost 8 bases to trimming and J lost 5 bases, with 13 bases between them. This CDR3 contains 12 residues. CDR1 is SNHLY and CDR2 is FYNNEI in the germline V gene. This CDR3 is CASLGRVHEQYF. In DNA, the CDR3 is TGTGCCAGCCTGGGACGGGTCCACGAGCAGTACTTC. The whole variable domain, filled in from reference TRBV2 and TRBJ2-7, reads EPEVTQTPSHQVTQMGQEVILRCVPISNHLYFYWYRQILGQKVEFLVSFYNNEISEKSEIFDDQFSVERPDGSNFTLKIRSTKLEDSAMYFCASLGRVHEQYFGPGTRLTVT.

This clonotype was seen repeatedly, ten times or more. The CDR3 DNA sequence: TGCAGTGCGCCGACAGGGGGCTTGGAGACCCAGTACTTC. As protein: CSAPTGGLETQYF. J is TRBJ2-5 and V is TRBV20-1; the match to TRBD1 covers 10 bases. Germline-derived CDR1 and CDR2 are DFQATT and SNEGSKA (reference sequence). This CDR3 has 13 residues. V lost 6 bases and J lost 5; bases outside the gene matches: 6.

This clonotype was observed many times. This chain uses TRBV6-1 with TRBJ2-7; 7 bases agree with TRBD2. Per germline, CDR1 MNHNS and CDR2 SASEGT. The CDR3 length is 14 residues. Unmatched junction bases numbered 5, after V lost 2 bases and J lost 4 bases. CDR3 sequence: CASSEFAGEYEQYF. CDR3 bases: TGTGCCAGCAGTGAATTTGCGGGAGAGTACGAGCAGTACTTC.

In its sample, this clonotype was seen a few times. The CDR3 loop reads CASSQETRGESPLHF. CDR3 sequence (DNA): TGCGCCAGCAGCCAAGAGACCCGGGGTGAATCACCCCTCCACTTT. The chain combines TRBV4-1 with TRBJ1-6, with D hard to call. The germline CDR1 and CDR2 sequences are MGHRA and YSYEKL. Deletions cut 0 bases from V and 10 bases from J, with 13 bases between. CDR3 length: 15 residues.

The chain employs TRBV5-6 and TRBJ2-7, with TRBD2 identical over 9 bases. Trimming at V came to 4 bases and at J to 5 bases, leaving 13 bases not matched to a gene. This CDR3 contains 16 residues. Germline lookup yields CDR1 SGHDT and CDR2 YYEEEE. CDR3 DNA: TGTGCCAGCAGCAAACCTATAGCGGGAGTGGTTGACGAGCAGTACTTC. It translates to CASSKPIAGVVDEQYF.

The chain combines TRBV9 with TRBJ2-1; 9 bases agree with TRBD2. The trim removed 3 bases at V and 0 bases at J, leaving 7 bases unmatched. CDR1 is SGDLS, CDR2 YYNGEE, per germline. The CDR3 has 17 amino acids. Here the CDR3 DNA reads TGTGCCAGCAGCGGACTAGCGGCGGGTAGCTCCTACAATGAGCAGTTCTTC. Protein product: CASSGLAAGSSYNEQFF.

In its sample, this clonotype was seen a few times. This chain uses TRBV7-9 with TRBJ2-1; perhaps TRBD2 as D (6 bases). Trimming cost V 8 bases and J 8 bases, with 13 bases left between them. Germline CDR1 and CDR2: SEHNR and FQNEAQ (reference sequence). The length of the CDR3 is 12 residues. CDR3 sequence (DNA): TGTGCCAGCCTCCGCGGGGCTGATGAGCAGTTCTTC. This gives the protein CASLRGADEQFF.

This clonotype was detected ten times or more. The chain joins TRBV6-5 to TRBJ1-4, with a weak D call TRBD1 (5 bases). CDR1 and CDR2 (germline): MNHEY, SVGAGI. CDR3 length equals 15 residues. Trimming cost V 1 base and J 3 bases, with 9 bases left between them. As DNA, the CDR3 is TGTGCCAGCAGTTACTTTCCGACAGCTAATGAAAAACTGTTTTTT. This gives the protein CASSYFPTANEKLFF.

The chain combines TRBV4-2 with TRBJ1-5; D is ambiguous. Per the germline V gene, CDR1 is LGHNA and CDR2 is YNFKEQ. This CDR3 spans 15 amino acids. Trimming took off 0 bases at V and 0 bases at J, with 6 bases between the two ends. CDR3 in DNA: TGTGCCAGCAGCCAAGATCTCAATAGCAATCAGCCCCAGCATTTT. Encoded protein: CASSQDLNSNQPQHF.

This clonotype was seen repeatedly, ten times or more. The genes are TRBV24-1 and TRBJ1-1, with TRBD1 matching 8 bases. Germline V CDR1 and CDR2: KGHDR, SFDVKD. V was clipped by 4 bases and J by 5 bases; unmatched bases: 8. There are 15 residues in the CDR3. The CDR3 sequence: CATSDPGTGRTEAFF. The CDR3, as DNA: TGTGCCACCAGTGACCCCGGGACAGGTCGAACTGAAGCTTTCTTT.

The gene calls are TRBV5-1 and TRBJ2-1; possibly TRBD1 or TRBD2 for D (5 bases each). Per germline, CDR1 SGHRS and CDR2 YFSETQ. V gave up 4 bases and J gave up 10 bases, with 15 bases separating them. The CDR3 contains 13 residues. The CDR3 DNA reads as TGCGCCAGCAGCACCAGGGACGGCTACGAGCAGTTCTTC. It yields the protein CASSTRDGYEQFF.